This paragraph covers one T cell receptor beta chain sequence. As yet, its antigen is unknown. The CDR3 loop spans 14 amino acids. Germline V lookup: CDR1 SNHLY, CDR2 FYNNEI. The trim removed 5 bases at V and 3 bases at J, leaving 4 bases unmatched. The data derive from a study of vaccination effects on CD4 cells after COVID-19. Study-level information: BNT162b2 vaccine or mRNA-1273 vaccine was given to participants in two doses.

Under the ViraFEST assay, PBMC were stimulated with viral peptide pools so that antigen-specific CD4+ T cells expanded. Sequencing was performed afterwards. Subsequent to 10 days of culture, CD4+ T cells were isolated. Previously uninfected by SARS-CoV-2, the vaccine recipients also showed negative nucleocapsid antibodies. Profiling relied on immunoSEQ multiplex PCR, and the TCRdb table lists in-frame clones only, not all of them. The sample includes tens of thousands of clones, around 72% of them seen just once. The study's findings and limits: Whether induced by infection or by vaccine, clones showed marked clonal contraction late after vaccination.

The chain uses TRBV2 and TRBJ1-5, with TRBD1 identical over 7 bases. The clonotype comes from a human donor who received a COVID-19 vaccine. The source material was CD4+ T cells from PBMCs cultured with HCoV-229E spike peptides, sampled before COVID-19 vaccination. The CDR3 sequence: CASSRTGYNQPQHF. The CDR3 region has the DNA TGTGCCAGCAGTCGGACAGGATACAATCAGCCCCAGCATTTT. The entire variable domain, with the rest obtained from reference TRBV2 and TRBJ1-5, is as follows: EPEVTQTPSHQVTQMGQEVILRCVPISNHLYFYWYRQILGQKVEFLVSFYNNEISEKSEIFDDQFSVERPDGSNFTLKIRSTKLEDSAMYFCASSRTGYNQPQHFGDGTRLSIL.